This T cell receptor beta chain was sequenced in a study of radiation and T cells in renal cell carcinoma. Time point given: baseline pretreatment blood. Treatment noted: 15 Gy SBRT to primary tumor, nephrectomy 4 weeks later. Clear cell pathology was present in this patient's renal cell carcinoma. The V and J ends lost 5 bases and 8 bases, in that order; junction bases with no gene match: 14. The V gene's germline CDR1 is LNHDA and CDR2 SQIVND (reference sequence). This CDR3 has 15 amino acids. Only in-frame clones appear in the TCRdb table, and some are missing; sequencing was by immunoSEQ multiplex PCR. Counted here are about 150,000 clones, roughly nine tenths occurring once; the ten biggest clones make up about 4%.

The chain recombines TRBV19 with TRBJ1-2; TRBD1 aligns across 7 bases. Sample: blood, taken from a patient whose treatment included radiotherapy and nephrectomy. The origin of this receptor is a woman in her 70s with renal cell carcinoma. The CDR3 loop is CASSLPHDRDEGYTF. CDR3 DNA sequence: TGTGCCAGTAGTCTGCCTCACGACAGGGATGAGGGCTACACCTTC.